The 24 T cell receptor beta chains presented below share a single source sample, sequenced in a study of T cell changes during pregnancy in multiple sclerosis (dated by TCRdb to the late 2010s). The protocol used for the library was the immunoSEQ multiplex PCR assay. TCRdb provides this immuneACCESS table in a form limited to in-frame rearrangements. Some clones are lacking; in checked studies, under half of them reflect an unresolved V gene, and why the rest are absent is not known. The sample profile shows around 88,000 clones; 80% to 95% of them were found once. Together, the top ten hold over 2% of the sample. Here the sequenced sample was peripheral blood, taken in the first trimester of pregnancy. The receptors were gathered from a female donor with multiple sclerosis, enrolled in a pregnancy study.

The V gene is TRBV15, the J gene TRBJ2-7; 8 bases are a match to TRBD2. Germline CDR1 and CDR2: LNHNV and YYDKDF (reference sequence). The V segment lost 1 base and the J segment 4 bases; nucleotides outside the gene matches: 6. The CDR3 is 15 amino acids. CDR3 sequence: CATSRGTSGTYEQYF. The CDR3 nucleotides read TGTGCCACCAGCAGAGGTACTAGCGGCACTTACGAGCAGTACTTC. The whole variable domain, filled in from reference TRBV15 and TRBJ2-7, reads DAMVIQNPRYQVTQFGKPVTLSCSQTLNHNVMYWYQQKSSQAPKLLFHYYDKDFNNEADTPDNFQSRRPNTSFCFLDIRSPGLGDTAMYLCATSRGTSGTYEQYFGPGTRLTVT.

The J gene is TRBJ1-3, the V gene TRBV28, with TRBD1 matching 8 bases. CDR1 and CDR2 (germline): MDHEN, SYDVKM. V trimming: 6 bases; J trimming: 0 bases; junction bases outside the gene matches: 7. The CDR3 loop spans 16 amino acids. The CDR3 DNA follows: TGTGCCAGCAGGCCGGGACAGGCCAACTCTGGAAACACCATATATTTT. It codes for CASRPGQANSGNTIYF.

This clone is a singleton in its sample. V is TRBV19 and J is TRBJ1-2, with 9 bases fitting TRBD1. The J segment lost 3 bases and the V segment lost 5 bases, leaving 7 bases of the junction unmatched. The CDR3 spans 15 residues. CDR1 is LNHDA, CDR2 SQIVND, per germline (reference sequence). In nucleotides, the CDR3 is TGTGCCAGTAGTGCCACAGGGGGCATCGACTATGGCTACACCTTC. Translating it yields CASSATGGIDYGYTF.

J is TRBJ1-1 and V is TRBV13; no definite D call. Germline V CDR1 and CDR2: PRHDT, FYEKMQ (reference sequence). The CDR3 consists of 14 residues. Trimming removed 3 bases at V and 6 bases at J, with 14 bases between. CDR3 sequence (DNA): TGTGCCAGCAGCTTCGGAAGCGCAATCGCTGAAGCTTTCTTT. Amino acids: CASSFGSAIAEAFF.

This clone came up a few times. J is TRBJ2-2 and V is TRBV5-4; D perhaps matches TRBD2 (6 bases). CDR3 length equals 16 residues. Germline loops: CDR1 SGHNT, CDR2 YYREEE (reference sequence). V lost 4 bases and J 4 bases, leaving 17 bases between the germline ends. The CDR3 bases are TGTGCCAGCAGCCGGGAGAGGGGCCGTACCACCGGGGAGCTGTTTTTT. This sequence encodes CASSRERGRTTGELFF. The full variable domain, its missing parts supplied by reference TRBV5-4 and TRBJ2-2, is ETGVTQSPTHLIKTRGQQVTLRCSSQSGHNTVSWYQQALGQGPQFIFQYYREEENGRGNFPPRFSGLQFPNYSSELNVNALELDDSALYLCASSRERGRTTGELFFGEGSRLTVL.

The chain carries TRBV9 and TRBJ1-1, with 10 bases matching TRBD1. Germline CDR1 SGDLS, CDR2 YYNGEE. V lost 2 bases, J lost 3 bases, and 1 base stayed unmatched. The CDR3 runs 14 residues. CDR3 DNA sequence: TGTGCCAGCAGCGTGGGACAGGGGTACACTGAAGCTTTCTTT. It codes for CASSVGQGYTEAFF.

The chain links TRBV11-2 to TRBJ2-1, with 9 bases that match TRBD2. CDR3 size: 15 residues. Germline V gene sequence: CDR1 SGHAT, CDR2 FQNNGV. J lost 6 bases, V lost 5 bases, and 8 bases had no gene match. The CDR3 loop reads CASSPPGGRANEQFF. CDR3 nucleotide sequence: TGTGCCAGCAGCCCCCCAGGCGGGAGGGCCAATGAGCAGTTCTTC.

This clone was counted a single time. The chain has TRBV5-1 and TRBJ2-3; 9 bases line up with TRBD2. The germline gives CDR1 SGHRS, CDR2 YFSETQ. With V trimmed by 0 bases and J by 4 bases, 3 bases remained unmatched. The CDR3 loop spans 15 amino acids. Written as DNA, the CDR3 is TGCGCCAGCAGCTTGGGTAGCGGGAGTTCAGATACGCAGTATTTT. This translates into CASSLGSGSSDTQYF.

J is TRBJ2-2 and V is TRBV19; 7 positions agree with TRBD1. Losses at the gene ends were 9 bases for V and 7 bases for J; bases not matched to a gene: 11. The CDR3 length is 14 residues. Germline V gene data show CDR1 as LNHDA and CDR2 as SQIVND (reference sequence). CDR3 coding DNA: TGTGCCAGCAGGGGAGACAGGGACCACGGGGAGCTGTTTTTT. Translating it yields CASRGDRDHGELFF.

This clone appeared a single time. The CDR3 protein is CASSTSPSTDTQYF. The CDR3 bases are TGTGCCAGTAGCACTAGCCCTAGCACAGATACGCAGTATTTT. The chain carries TRBV19 and TRBJ2-3, with a possible D match to TRBD2 (6 bases). V was cut by 6 bases and J by 0 bases, with 10 bases left in between. CDR1 is LNHDA and CDR2 is SQIVND in the germline V gene (reference sequence). CDR3 length: 14 residues. The whole variable domain, filled in from reference TRBV19 and TRBJ2-3, reads DGGITQSPKYLFRKEGQNVTLSCEQNLNHDAMYWYRQDPGQGLRLIYYSQIVNDFQKGDIAEGYSVSREKKESFPLTVTSAQKNPTAFYLCASSTSPSTDTQYFGPGTRLTVL.

The CDR3 here is CASSPGLARGEQFF. The CDR3 DNA follows: TGTGCCAGCAGCCCGGGACTAGCGCGCGGTGAGCAGTTCTTC. V and J are TRBV11-1 and TRBJ2-1; 10 positions agree with TRBD2. CDR1 and CDR2 (germline): SGHAT, FQDESV (reference sequence). After removal of 5 bases from V and 9 bases from J, the junction contained 7 bases not matched to a gene. This CDR3 spans 14 amino acids. Supplemented by reference TRBV11-1 and TRBJ2-1, the full variable domain reads EAEVAQSPRYKITEKSQAVAFWCDPISGHATLYWYRQILGQGPELLVQFQDESVVDDSQLPKDRFSAERLKGVDSTLKIQPAELGDSAMYLCASSPGLARGEQFFGPGTRLTVL.

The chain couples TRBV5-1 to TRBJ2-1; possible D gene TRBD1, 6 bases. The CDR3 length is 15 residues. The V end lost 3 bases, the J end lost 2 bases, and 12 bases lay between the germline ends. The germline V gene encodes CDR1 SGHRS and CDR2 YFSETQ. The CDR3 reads CASSSSGTTYNEQFF. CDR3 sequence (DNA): TGCGCCAGCAGCTCGTCCGGGACAACCTACAATGAGCAGTTCTTC.

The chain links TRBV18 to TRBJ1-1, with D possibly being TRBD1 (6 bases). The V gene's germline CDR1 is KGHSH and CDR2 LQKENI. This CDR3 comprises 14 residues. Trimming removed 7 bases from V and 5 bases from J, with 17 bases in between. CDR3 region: CASYRRNRETEAFF. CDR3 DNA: TGTGCCAGCTACAGACGAAACAGGGAGACTGAAGCTTTCTTT. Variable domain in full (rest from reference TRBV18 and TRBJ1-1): NAGVMQNPRHLVRRRGQEARLRCSPMKGHSHVYWYRQLPEEGLKFMVYLQKENIIDESGMPKERFSAEFPKEGPSILRIQQVVRGDSAAYFCASYRRNRETEAFFGQGTRLTVV.

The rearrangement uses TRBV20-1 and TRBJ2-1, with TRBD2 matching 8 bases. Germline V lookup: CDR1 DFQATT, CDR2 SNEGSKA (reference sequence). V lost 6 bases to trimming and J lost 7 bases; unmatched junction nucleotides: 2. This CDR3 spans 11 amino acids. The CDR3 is CSAGLVNEQFF. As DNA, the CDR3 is TGCAGTGCGGGACTAGTAAATGAGCAGTTCTTC.

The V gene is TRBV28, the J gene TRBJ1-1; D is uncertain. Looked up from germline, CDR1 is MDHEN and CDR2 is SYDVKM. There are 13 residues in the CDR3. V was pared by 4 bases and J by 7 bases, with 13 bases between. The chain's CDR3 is CASSSVGLGEAFF. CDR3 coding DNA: TGTGCCAGCAGTTCCGTGGGCCTCGGTGAAGCTTTCTTT.

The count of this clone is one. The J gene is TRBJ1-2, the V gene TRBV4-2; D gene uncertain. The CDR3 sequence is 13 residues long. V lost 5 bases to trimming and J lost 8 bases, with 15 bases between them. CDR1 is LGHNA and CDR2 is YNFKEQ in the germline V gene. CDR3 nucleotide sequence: TGTGCCAGCAGCAACACGGCCCCAGGAGGCTACACCTTC. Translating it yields CASSNTAPGGYTF.

The CDR3 spells CASSSDSQGHTF. The CDR3 DNA reads as TGTGCCAGCAGCTCCGATTCTCAGGGGCACACCTTC. V is TRBV6-5 and J is TRBJ1-2; D may be TRBD1 (6 bases). Trimming pared 6 bases from V and 12 bases from J, leaving 17 bases between. This CDR3 has 12 amino acids. Germline loops: CDR1 MNHEY, CDR2 SVGAGI.

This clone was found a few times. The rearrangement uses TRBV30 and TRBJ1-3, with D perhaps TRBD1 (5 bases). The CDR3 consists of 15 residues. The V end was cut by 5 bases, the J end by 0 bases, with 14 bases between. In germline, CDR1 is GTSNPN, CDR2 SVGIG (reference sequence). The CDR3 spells CAWSPRDFSGNTIYF. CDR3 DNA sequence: TGTGCCTGGTCTCCGAGGGACTTCTCTGGAAACACCATATATTTT.

The DNA of the CDR3 is TGTGCCAGCAGTGAGAGTGACACCGGGGAGCTGTTTTTT. Protein sequence: CASSESDTGELFF. The rearrangement uses TRBV6-1 and TRBJ2-2, with no clear D. The CDR3 is made up of 13 amino acids. Per the germline V gene, CDR1 is MNHNS and CDR2 is SASEGT. V was shortened by 3 bases and J by 3 bases, with 5 bases between the two germline ends.

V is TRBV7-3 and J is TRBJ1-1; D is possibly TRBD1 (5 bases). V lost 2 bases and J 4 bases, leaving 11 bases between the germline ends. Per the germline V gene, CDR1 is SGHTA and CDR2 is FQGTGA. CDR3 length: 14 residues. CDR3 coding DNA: TGTGCCAGCAGCTTATTGGGGGGAGGCACTGAAGCTTTCTTT. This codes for CASSLLGGGTEAFF.

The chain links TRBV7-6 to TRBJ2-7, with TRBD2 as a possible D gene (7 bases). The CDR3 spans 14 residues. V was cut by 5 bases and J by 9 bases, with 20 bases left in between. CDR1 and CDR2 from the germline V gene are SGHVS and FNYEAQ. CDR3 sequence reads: CASSGGGGRQVQYF. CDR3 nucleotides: TGTGCCAGCAGCGGGGGGGGCGGGAGACAGGTGCAGTACTTC.

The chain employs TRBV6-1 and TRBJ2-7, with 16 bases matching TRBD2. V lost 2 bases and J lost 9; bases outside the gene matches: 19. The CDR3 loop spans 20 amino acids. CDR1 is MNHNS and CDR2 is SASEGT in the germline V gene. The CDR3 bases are TGTGCCAGCAGTGAACGCAGGACCGGGACTAGCGGGAGGGTGGTTAAAGGGCAGTACTTC. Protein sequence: CASSERRTGTSGRVVKGQYF.

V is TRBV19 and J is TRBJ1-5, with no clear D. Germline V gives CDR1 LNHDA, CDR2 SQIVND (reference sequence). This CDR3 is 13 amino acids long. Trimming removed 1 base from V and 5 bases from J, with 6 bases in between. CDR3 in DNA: TGTGCCAGTAGTATAGGGGCCCATCAGCCCCAGCATTTT. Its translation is CASSIGAHQPQHF. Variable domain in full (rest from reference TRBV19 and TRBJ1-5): DGGITQSPKYLFRKEGQNVTLSCEQNLNHDAMYWYRQDPGQGLRLIYYSQIVNDFQKGDIAEGYSVSREKKESFPLTVTSAQKNPTAFYLCASSIGAHQPQHFGDGTRLSIL.

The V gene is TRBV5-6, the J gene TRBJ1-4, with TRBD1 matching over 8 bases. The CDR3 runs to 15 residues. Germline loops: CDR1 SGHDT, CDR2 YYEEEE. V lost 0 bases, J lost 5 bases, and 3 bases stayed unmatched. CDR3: CASSLVQGVNEKLFF. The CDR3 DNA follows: TGTGCCAGCAGCTTGGTACAGGGGGTGAATGAAAAACTGTTTTTT.